A single sample is the source of the 17 T cell receptor beta chains below, sequenced in a study of blood T cell repertoires in COVID-19. TCRdb keeps only in-frame clones here, not all; method: immunoSEQ multiplex PCR. The sample has approximately 110,000 clones; around 66% are singletons. The sequenced sample was peripheral blood. The source is a man older than 75 with acute or convalescent COVID-19.

Only one count was recorded for this clone. The J gene is TRBJ2-3, the V gene TRBV7-2; the match to TRBD2 covers 9 bases. Trimming took 2 bases from V and 0 from J; bases not matched to a gene: 3. This CDR3 contains 16 residues. Germline V lookup: CDR1 SGHTA, CDR2 FQGNSA. The CDR3 bases are TGTGCCAGCAGCTTAAGGACTAGCGTCAGCACAGATACGCAGTATTTT. Amino acid sequence: CASSLRTSVSTDTQYF.

This chain links TRBV6-5 with TRBJ2-2; D not resolved. Germline-derived CDR1 and CDR2 are MNHEY and SVGAGI. Trimming left V 1 base short and J 10 bases short, with 10 bases between. The CDR3 covers 13 residues. The CDR3 nucleotides read TGTGCCAGCAGTTACTATGGCAGTGCGGAGCTGTTTTTT. Its protein is CASSYYGSAELFF.

The genes are TRBV9 and TRBJ2-2, with D perhaps TRBD2 (6 bases). This CDR3 has 15 amino acids. Germline CDR1 and CDR2: SGDLS and YYNGEE. The V gene lost 0 bases and the J gene lost 4 bases, with 10 bases spanning the gap. CDR3 region: CASSVGGGSTGELFF. CDR3 DNA: TGTGCCAGCAGCGTAGGTGGGGGGAGCACCGGGGAGCTGTTTTTT.

V and J are TRBV19 and TRBJ2-7; 8 nucleotides agree with TRBD1. V lost 5 bases, J lost 2 bases, and 8 bases stayed unmatched. Per germline, CDR1 LNHDA and CDR2 SQIVND (reference sequence). The CDR3 is 15 amino acids. In DNA form, the CDR3 reads TGTGCCAGTAGTGCCGATGGGACAGGACCCTACGAGCAGTACTTC. Amino acids: CASSADGTGPYEQYF.

By its share, this clone is medium-sized. The chain recombines TRBV3-1 (or the pseudogene TRBV3-2) with TRBJ2-1; 8 bases are a match to TRBD2. The CDR3 extends over 16 amino acids. CDR1 and CDR2 (germline): LGHDT, YNNKEL (reference sequence). Trimming took 5 bases from V and 3 from J; bases not matched to a gene: 9. The CDR3 bases are TGTGCCAGCAGCGCCCGTTTTAGCGGGAACTACAATGAGCAGTTCTTC. This translates into CASSARFSGNYNEQFF.

The V and J genes are TRBV28 and TRBJ2-3; D gene ambiguous. Per germline, CDR1 MDHEN and CDR2 SYDVKM. V lost 8 bases to trimming and J lost 0 bases, with 6 bases between them. The CDR3 sequence is 12 residues long. The CDR3 region has the DNA TGTGCCAGCCTGACTAGCACAGATACGCAGTATTTT. This translates into CASLTSTDTQYF.

The V gene is TRBV9, the J gene TRBJ1-3; TRBD1 matches at 10 bases. The germline gives CDR1 SGDLS, CDR2 YYNGEE. With 3 bases clipped from V and 3 bases from J, the junction kept 6 bases outside the gene matches. CDR3 length: 16 residues. The CDR3 region has the DNA TGTGCCAGCAGCGCGGGGGGGACAGGGGTTGGAAACACCATATATTTT. Translated, it gives CASSAGGTGVGNTIYF.

This rearrangement joins TRBV4-3 to TRBJ2-3; TRBD2 matches 8 bases. CDR1 is LGHNA and CDR2 is YSLEER in the germline V gene. The CDR3 has 18 amino acids. The ends lost 1 base at V and 4 bases at J; junction bases unmatched: 13. CDR3 loop: CASSQGDPLAGASDTQYF. CDR3 nucleotide sequence: TGCGCCAGCAGCCAAGGGGACCCCCTAGCGGGCGCGTCAGATACGCAGTATTTT.

The J gene is TRBJ2-3, the V gene TRBV10-1; unclear D gene. This CDR3 comprises 14 residues. The germline V gene has CDR1 WNHNN and CDR2 SYGVQD (reference sequence). Trimming removed 7 bases from V and 0 bases from J, with 11 bases in between. In DNA, the CDR3 is TGCGCCAGCACAGGCAGCCTAAGCACAGATACGCAGTATTTT. It translates to CASTGSLSTDTQYF.

The chain is built from TRBV18 and TRBJ2-6, with TRBD1 identical over 8 bases. The CDR3 has 16 residues. V lost 3 bases and J lost 4; bases outside the gene matches: 5. Germline CDR1 and CDR2: KGHSH and LQKENI. The CDR3 DNA sequence: TGTGCCAGCTCACCCCAGGGGGCCCGGGGGGCCAACGTCCTGACTTTC. Translation gives CASSPQGARGANVLTF. Full variable domain (outside the CDR3, taken from reference TRBV18 and TRBJ2-6): NAGVMQNPRHLVRRRGQEARLRCSPMKGHSHVYWYRQLPEEGLKFMVYLQKENIIDESGMPKERFSAEFPKEGPSILRIQQVVRGDSAAYFCASSPQGARGANVLTFGAGSRLTVL.

This rearrangement joins TRBV2 to TRBJ2-3; D is perhaps TRBD2 (6 bases). Trimming shortened V by 6 bases and J by 3 bases, and 16 bases separated the two germline ends. CDR3 length: 15 amino acids. Germline lookup yields CDR1 SNHLY and CDR2 FYNNEI. The CDR3 coding sequence is TGTGCCAGCAGACCGGGGGAGGAGAGGACAGATACGCAGTATTTT. It codes for CASRPGEERTDTQYF.

This clone has only a few counts. The CDR3 region is CASSRQGENQPQHF. CDR3 coding DNA: TGTGCCAGCTCCCGACAGGGGGAAAATCAGCCCCAGCATTTT. The V gene is TRBV18, the J gene TRBJ1-5; 9 positions agree with TRBD1. The junction had 4 bases not matched to a gene; V was cut back by 6 bases and J by 4 bases. The germline CDR1 and CDR2 sequences are KGHSH and LQKENI. The CDR3 covers 14 residues.

The chain joins TRBV25-1 to TRBJ2-7; D is possibly TRBD1 (5 bases). The CDR3 spans 12 residues. The ends were cut back, 8 bases at V and 5 bases at J, with 13 bases in the middle. Germline assignment: CDR1 MGHDK and CDR2 SYGVNS. The CDR3 sequence: CASQGMEHEQYF. The CDR3 coding sequence is TGTGCCAGCCAGGGCATGGAGCACGAGCAGTACTTC.

The chain links TRBV19 to TRBJ1-3; D gene uncertain. V lost 1 base, J lost 5 bases, and 18 bases lay in between. Germline CDR1 and CDR2: LNHDA and SQIVND (reference sequence). The CDR3 is made up of 17 amino acids. CDR3 bases: TGTGCCAGTAGTATAGGCGCTCTAGCTGGCCGTCGAAACACCATATATTTT. Amino acids: CASSIGALAGRRNTIYF.

This rearrangement joins TRBV15 to TRBJ1-2; 9 bases line up with TRBD1. The CDR3 covers 16 residues. Germline V gene sequence: CDR1 LNHNV, CDR2 YYDKDF (reference sequence). After removal of 1 base from V and 3 bases from J, the junction contained 6 bases not matched to a gene. CDR3: CATSRGGQGSDYGYTF. The CDR3 DNA reads as TGTGCCACCAGCAGAGGAGGACAGGGGAGTGACTATGGCTACACCTTC.

The V call is TRBV15, the J call TRBJ2-1; D might be TRBD1 (7 bases). CDR1 LNHNV and CDR2 YYDKDF come from the germline V gene (reference sequence). Trimming left V 10 bases short and J 6 bases short, with 22 bases between. This CDR3 has 15 residues. The CDR3 spells CAIEARGRFFNEQFF. DNA of the CDR3: TGTGCCATCGAAGCCAGGGGGAGGTTTTTCAATGAGCAGTTCTTC.

This rearrangement joins TRBV7-9 to TRBJ1-1, with D unresolved. V lost 6 bases to trimming and J lost 2 bases, with 10 bases between them. The CDR3 spans 13 residues. Germline values: CDR1 SEHNR, CDR2 FQNEAQ (reference sequence). The CDR3 spells CASSFGENTEAFF. The CDR3 nucleotides are TGTGCCAGCAGTTTCGGAGAAAACACTGAAGCTTTCTTT.